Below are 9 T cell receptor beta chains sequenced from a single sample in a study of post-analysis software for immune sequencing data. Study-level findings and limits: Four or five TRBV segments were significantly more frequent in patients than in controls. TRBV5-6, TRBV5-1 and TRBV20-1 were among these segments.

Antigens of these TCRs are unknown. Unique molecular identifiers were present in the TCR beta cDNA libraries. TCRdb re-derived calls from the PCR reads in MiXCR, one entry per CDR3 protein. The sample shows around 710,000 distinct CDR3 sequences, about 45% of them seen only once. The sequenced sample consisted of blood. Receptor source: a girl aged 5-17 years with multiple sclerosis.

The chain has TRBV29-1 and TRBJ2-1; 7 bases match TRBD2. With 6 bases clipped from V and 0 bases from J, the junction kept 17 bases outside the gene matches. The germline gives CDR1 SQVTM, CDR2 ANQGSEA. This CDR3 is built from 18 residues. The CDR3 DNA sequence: TGCAGCGTCCCGGCGGGGACTAACATCCGGGGCTCCTACAATGAGCAGTTCTTC. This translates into CSVPAGTNIRGSYNEQFF.

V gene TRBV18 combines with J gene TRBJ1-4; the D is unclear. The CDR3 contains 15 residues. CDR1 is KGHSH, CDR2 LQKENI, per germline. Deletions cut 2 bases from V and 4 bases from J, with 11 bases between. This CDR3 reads CASSPSGGLNEKLFF. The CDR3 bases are TGTGCCAGCTCACCATCAGGAGGCCTTAATGAAAAACTGTTTTTT.

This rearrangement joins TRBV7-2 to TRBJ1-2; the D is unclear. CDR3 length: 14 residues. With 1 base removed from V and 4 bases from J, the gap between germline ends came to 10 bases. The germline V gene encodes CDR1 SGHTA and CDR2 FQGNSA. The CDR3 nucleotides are TGTGCCAGCAGCTTAGGGGTGGATAGCTATGGCTACACCTTC. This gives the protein CASSLGVDSYGYTF. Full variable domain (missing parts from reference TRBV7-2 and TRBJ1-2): GAGVSQSPSNKVTEKGKDVELRCDPISGHTALYWYRQSLGQGLEFLIYFQGNSAPDKSGLPSDRFSAERTGGSVSTLTIQRTQQEDSAVYLCASSLGVDSYGYTFGSGTRLTVV.

CDR3 DNA: TGCAGTGCGGACAGGCAGGGGGCCAAAAACATTCAGTACTTC. Translated, it gives CSADRQGAKNIQYF. The chain links TRBV20-1 to TRBJ2-4; 7 bases line up with TRBD1. Trimming removed 6 bases from V and 1 base from J; junction bases left unmatched: 6. Germline lookup yields CDR1 DFQATT and CDR2 SNEGSKA (reference sequence). This CDR3 is built from 14 residues.

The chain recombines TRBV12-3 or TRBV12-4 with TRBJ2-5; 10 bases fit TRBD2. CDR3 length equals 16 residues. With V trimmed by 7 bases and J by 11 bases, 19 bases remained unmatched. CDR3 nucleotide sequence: TGTGCCAGCACCCGAGGGGCTAGCGGGAGAGTGGGGGAGCAGTACTTC. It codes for CASTRGASGRVGEQYF.

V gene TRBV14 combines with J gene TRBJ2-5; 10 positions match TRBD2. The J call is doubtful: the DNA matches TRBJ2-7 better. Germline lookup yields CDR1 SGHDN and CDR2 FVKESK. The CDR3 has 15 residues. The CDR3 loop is CASSPVASGRSEQYF. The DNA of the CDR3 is TGTGCCAGCAGCCCGGTGGCTAGCGGGAGAAGCGAGCAGTACTTC.

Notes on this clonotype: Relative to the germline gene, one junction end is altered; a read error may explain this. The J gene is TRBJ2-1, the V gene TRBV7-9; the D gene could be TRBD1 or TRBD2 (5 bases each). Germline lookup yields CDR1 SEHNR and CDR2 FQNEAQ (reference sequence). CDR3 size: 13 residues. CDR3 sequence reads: CASSRGDQNGQFF. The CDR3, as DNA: TGTGCCAGCAGCCGAGGGGACCAAAATGGGCAGTTCTTC.

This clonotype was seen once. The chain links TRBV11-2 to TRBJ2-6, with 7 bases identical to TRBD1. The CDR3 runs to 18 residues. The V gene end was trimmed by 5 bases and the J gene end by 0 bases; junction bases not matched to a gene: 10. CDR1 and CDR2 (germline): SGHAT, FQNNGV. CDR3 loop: CASSITQGPSSGANVLTF. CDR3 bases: TGTGCCAGCAGCATTACACAGGGGCCTAGCTCTGGGGCCAACGTCCTGACTTTC.

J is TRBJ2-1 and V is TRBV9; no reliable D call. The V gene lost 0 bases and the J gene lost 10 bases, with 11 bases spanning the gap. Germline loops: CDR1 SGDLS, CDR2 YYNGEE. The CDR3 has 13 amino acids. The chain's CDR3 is CASSVAGRSEQFF. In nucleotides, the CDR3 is TGTGCCAGCAGCGTAGCTGGCAGGTCGGAGCAGTTCTTC.